This T cell receptor (beta chain) was found in a study of T-cell reconstitution after alpha-beta-depleted transplantation in children. Findings and caveats of the study: After transplant, at about two months, alpha-beta T cells were reportedly derived from several hundred expanded graft clones. T-cell numbers and diversity one year post-transplant derived largely from freshly generated T cells. Surviving recipient cells, namely T cells and thymic progenitors, were the source of high day-60 TCRbeta diversity in some patients.

During its preparation, the TCRbeta library received unique molecular identifiers. TCRdb independently ran MiXCR on the PCR reads; one entry per CDR3 protein. The sample yields fewer than 700,000 distinct CDR3 sequences, roughly 23% seen once. This clonotype was detected a few times. Its antigen is not identified. The clonotype comes from a boy in the first two years of life who had a stem cell transplant for acute myeloid leukemia, so the T cells may come from the graft donor. Specimen: PBMCs, mostly from graft donor cells, collected 360 days after TCRalphabeta/CD19-depleted stem cell transplant.

The CDR3 region is CASSLRYRGPNTEAFF. For the CDR3, the DNA is TGCGCCAGCAGCTTGCGCTACAGGGGACCGAACACTGAAGCTTTCTTT. The chain uses TRBV5-1 and TRBJ1-1, with 7 bases lining up with TRBD1. CDR1 SGHRS and CDR2 YFSETQ come from the germline V gene. The V and J ends lost 1 base and 1 base, in that order; junction bases with no gene match: 7. CDR3 length equals 16 residues.